This T cell receptor (beta chain) originates from a study of T cells in Graves' hyperthyroidism and ophthalmopathy. Study-wide results and limits: Blood samples included most of the expanded thyroid clonotypes exceeding 0.001. Ophthalmopathy stood apart from stable hyperthyroidism in a 13 V-J model.

Trimming cost V 3 bases and J 0 bases, with 18 bases left between them. This CDR3 contains 19 residues. Per germline, CDR1 LNHDA and CDR2 SQIVND (reference sequence). Ophthalmopathy patients showed a Clinical Activity Score of at least 3, NOSPECS grade of at least 4 and duration under 3 months. Thyroid ultrasound, orbital computed tomography, clinical symptoms, and serum thyroxine and TRAb underpinned diagnoses. This clonotype came up many times. Its antigen is undetermined. Researchers amplified the TCR beta CDR3 regions from RNA transcripts. Using the HTBI primer set, a first-round RT-PCR was run on the TCR CDR3. MiXCR, run by TCRdb on the multiplex PCR reads, gives a single entry per CDR3 protein. The sample contains around 250,000 distinct CDR3 sequences, roughly 17% of which appear only once.

The sequenced sample was blood. The genes are TRBV19 and TRBJ2-6, with D perhaps TRBD1 (5 bases). The TCR comes from a woman in her late teens or twenties with Graves' ophthalmopathy. In nucleotides, the CDR3 is TGTGCCAGTAGTATCAAGATGACAGAATTAAGCTCTGGGGCCAACGTCCTGACTTTC. Its protein is CASSIKMTELSSGANVLTF. The entire variable domain, with the rest obtained from reference TRBV19 and TRBJ2-6, is as follows: DGGITQSPKYLFRKEGQNVTLSCEQNLNHDAMYWYRQDPGQGLRLIYYSQIVNDFQKGDIAEGYSVSREKKESFPLTVTSAQKNPTAFYLCASSIKMTELSSGANVLTFGAGSRLTVL.